The next 28 T cell receptor beta chains were all read from a single sample in a study of blood T cell repertoires in COVID-19. TCRdb's table, derived via immunoSEQ multiplex PCR, lists solely in-frame clones and lacks some. The sample holds 120,000 or so clones; roughly 89% are singletons and the top ten take around 4.2%. The material sequenced was peripheral blood. The receptors here all came from a man aged 40-49 years with acute or convalescent COVID-19.

The chain carries TRBV20-1 and TRBJ2-4, with TRBD2 matching over 11 bases. Germline loops: CDR1 DFQATT, CDR2 SNEGSKA (reference sequence). With 3 bases clipped from V and 2 bases from J, the junction kept 9 bases outside the gene matches. CDR3 length: 17 residues. Here the CDR3 reads CSASARRLAGTKNIQYF. DNA for the CDR3: TGCAGTGCTAGTGCCCGACGACTAGCGGGAACCAAAAACATTCAGTACTTC.

V gene TRBV5-1 combines with J gene TRBJ2-5; maybe TRBD1 (6 bases). Germline lookup yields CDR1 SGHRS and CDR2 YFSETQ. This CDR3 is built from 16 residues. The V and J ends lost 4 bases and 5 bases respectively, with 21 bases between them. The CDR3 coding sequence is TGCGCCAGCAGCCGTGGCGTCGGCAGGGGCCGTGAGACCCAGTACTTC. It is translated as CASSRGVGRGRETQYF.

The rearrangement joins TRBV7-9 to TRBJ2-2, with 9 bases identical to TRBD1. The CDR3 runs to 16 residues. J was trimmed by 5 bases and V by 4 bases; bases with no gene match: 8. From germline, CDR1 is SEHNR and CDR2 FQNEAQ (reference sequence). The CDR3 nucleotides read TGTGCCAGCAGCTACCGACAGGGGGTTAGTACCGGGGAGCTGTTTTTT. This encodes CASSYRQGVSTGELFF. Based on the CDR3 plus reference TRBV7-9 and TRBJ2-2, the full variable domain is DTGVSQNPRHKITKRGQNVTFRCDPISEHNRLYWYRQTLGQGPEFLTYFQNEAQLEKSRLLSDRFSAERPKGSFSTLEIQRTEQGDSAMYLCASSYRQGVSTGELFFGEGSRLTVL.

The chain carries TRBV7-2 and TRBJ2-1, with 7 nucleotides matching TRBD2. Germline V CDR1 and CDR2: SGHTA, FQGNSA. The CDR3 is 16 residues long. Trimming took 0 bases from V and 5 from J; bases not matched to a gene: 7. DNA of the CDR3: TGTGCCAGCAGCTTAGCTGGCGGGGGACTTAACAATGAGCAGTTCTTC. Its translation is CASSLAGGGLNNEQFF.

V usage is TRBV5-1 and J usage is TRBJ2-5; D is perhaps TRBD2 (6 bases). Trimming shortened V by 0 bases and J by 5 bases, and 11 bases separated the two germline ends. CDR1 is SGHRS, CDR2 YFSETQ, per germline. The CDR3 contains 14 residues. CDR3 in DNA: TGCGCCAGCAGCTTGGTACCTGGGGGGGAGACCCAGTACTTC. Translated, it gives CASSLVPGGETQYF.

The V call is TRBV19, the J call TRBJ2-5; D gene uncertain. Trimming stripped 7 bases from V and 5 bases from J, with 11 bases between. This CDR3 contains 12 residues. CDR1 and CDR2 from the germline V gene are LNHDA and SQIVND (reference sequence). CDR3 sequence: CASTGGGETQYF. CDR3 coding DNA: TGTGCCAGTACTGGCGGTGGGGAGACCCAGTACTTC.

The chain carries TRBV21-1 and TRBJ1-5. TRBV21-1 is recorded as a pseudogene. The CDR3 has 15 residues. DNA of the CDR3: TGTGCCAGCAGCAAAGGAACGGGGGAGAATCAGCCCCAGCATTTT. Its protein product is CASSKGTGENQPQHF.

This clone came up many times. The chain recombines TRBV12-3 or TRBV12-4 with TRBJ1-4; D unresolved. V gave up 5 bases and J gave up 8 bases, with 9 bases separating them. The CDR3 is 12 amino acids. CDR3 region: CASSQTTEKLFF. CDR3 sequence (DNA): TGTGCCAGCAGTCAAACCACAGAAAAACTGTTTTTT.

This clone has a single count. The chain uses TRBV5-1 and TRBJ1-2; maybe TRBD1 (6 bases). V shed 0 bases and J shed 4 bases, with 10 bases lying between them. The germline CDR1 and CDR2 sequences are SGHRS and YFSETQ. The CDR3 runs 14 residues. As DNA, the CDR3 is TGCGCCAGCAGCTTGGAAGGACAGCGCTATGGCTACACCTTC. Translated: CASSLEGQRYGYTF.

The J gene is TRBJ2-2, the V gene TRBV30; possible D gene TRBD1, 5 bases. CDR1 is GTSNPN, CDR2 SVGIG, per germline (reference sequence). This CDR3 has 15 amino acids. The V and J ends lost 1 base and 6 bases respectively, with 15 bases between them. CDR3 in amino acids: CAWSADPLGAGELFF. CDR3 bases: TGTGCCTGGAGTGCCGACCCCCTAGGGGCCGGGGAGCTGTTTTTT.

The V gene is TRBV5-6, the J gene TRBJ2-2, with 8 bases that match TRBD1. CDR3 length: 11 amino acids. The germline CDR1 and CDR2 sequences are SGHDT and YYEEEE. V was pared by 7 bases and J by 9 bases, with 2 bases of the junction left unmatched. The CDR3: CASSGGWELFF. CDR3 nucleotides: TGTGCCAGCTCAGGGGGCTGGGAGCTGTTTTTT.

J is TRBJ1-2 and V is TRBV5-6; D is unclear. CDR3 length: 13 residues. Germline-derived CDR1 and CDR2 are SGHDT and YYEEEE. V was cut by 0 bases and J by 8 bases, with 11 bases left in between. CDR3 residues: CASSLVSVEGYTF. CDR3 nucleotides: TGTGCCAGCAGCTTGGTGTCCGTGGAGGGCTACACCTTC.

J is TRBJ2-3 and V is TRBV9; 14 nucleotides match TRBD2. The length of the CDR3 is 17 residues. V was pared by 4 bases and J by 0 bases, with 4 bases of the junction left unmatched. In germline, CDR1 is SGDLS, CDR2 YYNGEE. The CDR3 DNA reads TGTGCCAGCAGCACCCGGACTAGCGGGGGGAGCACAGATACGCAGTATTTT. Encoded protein: CASSTRTSGGSTDTQYF.

V is TRBV7-6 and J is TRBJ1-5, with 10 bases that match TRBD1. The CDR3 totals 17 residues. Germline CDR1 reads SGHVS; CDR2 reads FNYEAQ. V shed 1 base, J shed 3 bases, and the junction held 6 bases outside the gene matches. For the CDR3, the DNA is TGTGCCAGCAGCTTAGAGGCGGGACAGGGGATCAATCAGCCCCAGCATTTT. Translated, it gives CASSLEAGQGINQPQHF.

This chain uses TRBV4-2 with TRBJ2-3, with D possibly TRBD2 on 5 matching bases. This CDR3 spans 16 amino acids. V gave up 0 bases and J gave up 5 bases, with 15 bases separating them. The V gene's germline CDR1 is LGHNA and CDR2 YNFKEQ. CDR3 region: CASSQDWAGSVDTQYF. Written as DNA, the CDR3 is TGTGCCAGCAGCCAAGATTGGGCGGGCAGCGTAGATACGCAGTATTTT.

The chain links TRBV25-1 to TRBJ1-5, with D unclear. The CDR3 covers 12 residues. V gave up 6 bases and J gave up 3 bases, with 6 bases separating them. Germline CDR1 MGHDK, CDR2 SYGVNS. The CDR3 region is CASSKLNQPQHF. In DNA, the CDR3 is TGTGCCAGCAGCAAGCTCAATCAGCCCCAGCATTTT.

Details on this clone: Just one base apart from a much larger clone, this may be a read error. The chain is built from TRBV6-5 and TRBJ1-1, with D maybe TRBD1 (6 bases). The CDR3 runs 14 residues. Germline V gene data show CDR1 as MNHEY and CDR2 as SVGAGI. The ends were cut back, 10 bases at V and 5 bases at J, with 20 bases in the middle. The CDR3 region has the DNA TGTGCCAACAGCTTGGATCAGGGGATAACTGAAGCTTTCTTT. Protein sequence: CANSLDQGITEAFF.

The V and J genes are TRBV3-1 (or the pseudogene TRBV3-2) and TRBJ2-1; 8 nucleotides agree with TRBD2. Germline V gene sequence: CDR1 LGHDT, CDR2 YNNKEL (reference sequence). The CDR3 is 19 residues long. After removal of 1 base from V and 0 bases from J, the junction contained 11 bases not matched to a gene. CDR3 region: CASSQVGGGGSSSYNEQFF. As DNA, the CDR3 is TGTGCCAGCAGCCAAGTTGGAGGCGGGGGGTCAAGCTCCTACAATGAGCAGTTCTTC.

The chain couples TRBV6-6 to TRBJ1-1; a weak D match, TRBD1 (6 bases). The germline gives CDR1 MNHNY, CDR2 SVGAGI (reference sequence). The CDR3 is made up of 15 amino acids. Trimming took 6 bases from V and 0 from J, leaving 14 bases between them. CDR3 DNA: TGTGCCAGCAGAAGGACAGCAGTTATGAACACTGAAGCTTTCTTT. As protein: CASRRTAVMNTEAFF.

The chain links TRBV9 to TRBJ2-5; 9 bases align to TRBD2. In germline, CDR1 is SGDLS, CDR2 YYNGEE. The CDR3 has 16 residues. The junction had 7 bases not matched to a gene; V was cut back by 0 bases and J by 4 bases. CDR3 DNA sequence: TGTGCCAGCAGCGTAGTGGGCGGGACTAGCCCAGAGACCCAGTACTTC. Translated: CASSVVGGTSPETQYF.

The V gene is TRBV5-3, the J gene TRBJ2-7; D is unclear. TRBV5-3 is an ORF for which the function is uncertain. The CDR3 length is 15 residues. The V end lost 4 bases, the J end lost 3 bases, and 17 bases lay between the germline ends. The CDR3 sequence: CARSEEKQALYEQYF. The CDR3 DNA reads as TGTGCCAGAAGCGAAGAAAAGCAGGCCCTCTACGAGCAGTACTTC.

J is TRBJ1-6 and V is TRBV24-1; no definite D call. Trimming removed 0 bases at V and 7 bases at J, with 12 bases between. CDR3 length: 16 amino acids. Germline CDR1 and CDR2: KGHDR and SFDVKD. The CDR3 protein is CATSDLQERPNSPLHF. The CDR3 DNA sequence: TGTGCCACCAGTGATTTGCAAGAGCGACCAAATTCACCCCTCCACTTT.

V usage is TRBV2 and J usage is TRBJ2-2, with D tentatively TRBD2 (7 bases). V was cut by 8 bases and J by 5 bases, with 15 bases left in between. CDR3 length: 14 residues. CDR1 and CDR2 from the germline V gene are SNHLY and FYNNEI. CDR3 coding DNA: TGTGCCAGCCATTGGGGGCGGGAGACCGGGGAGCTGTTTTTT. Its translation: CASHWGRETGELFF.

The chain carries TRBV10-3 and TRBJ1-3, with unresolved D. V dropped 5 bases and J dropped 2 bases, with 13 bases sitting between them. The germline CDR1 and CDR2 sequences are ENHRY and SYGVKD. This CDR3 spans 15 amino acids. This CDR3 is CAISPDGGTGNTIYF. CDR3 coding DNA: TGTGCCATCAGTCCAGACGGAGGGACTGGAAACACCATATATTTT.

The gene calls are TRBV27 and TRBJ2-1; D is uncertain. V lost 3 bases and J lost 3, with 12 bases in between. Germline V lookup: CDR1 MNHEY, CDR2 SMNVEV (reference sequence). The CDR3 covers 15 residues. CDR3 DNA sequence: TGTGCCAGCAGTTTCGGTTATGAGAGCTACAATGAGCAGTTCTTC. Its protein product is CASSFGYESYNEQFF.

There are a few counts of this clone. This chain joins TRBV5-1 and TRBJ1-2; D possibly corresponds to TRBD1 (5 bases). The CDR3 spans 12 residues. V was trimmed by 4 bases and J by 5 bases, leaving 9 bases between them. Germline CDR1 reads SGHRS; CDR2 reads YFSETQ. The DNA for the CDR3 is TGCGCCAGCAGCCTGGACACGTATGGCTACACCTTC. This translates into CASSLDTYGYTF.

The chain has TRBV5-1 and TRBJ2-1, with TRBD2 matching over 13 bases. The V gene end was trimmed by 3 bases and the J gene end by 10 bases; junction bases not matched to a gene: 4. This CDR3 has 14 residues. Germline V lookup: CDR1 SGHRS, CDR2 YFSETQ. CDR3 nucleotides: TGCGCCAGCAGCTGGACTAGCGGGAGTTGGGAGCAGTTCTTC. Translated: CASSWTSGSWEQFF.

The CDR3 coding sequence is TGTGCCAGCTCACCTTCCGGGACAGAGAATCAGCCCCAGCATTTT. Encoded protein: CASSPSGTENQPQHF. V and J are TRBV18 and TRBJ1-5; 7 positions agree with TRBD1. CDR1 and CDR2 from the germline V gene are KGHSH and LQKENI. This CDR3 region has 15 residues. The trim removed 3 bases at V and 4 bases at J, leaving 6 bases unmatched.